These 32 T cell receptor beta chains share one sample of origin, sequenced in a study of T-cell memory formation after mild COVID-19 (dated by TCRdb to 2020 to 2023). Library preparation employed 5' RACE. Sequencer: Illumina NovaSeq 6000. Clones were called with MiXCR by TCRdb after fastp trimmed the public reads at Q25, and only in-frame beta chains were retained. CDR3 protein sequences are deduplicated, and each keeps its most common genes and DNA. The table for this sample lists under 700,000 distinct CDR3 sequences; just over 20% of them were counted only once. The top ten clones comprise approximately 12% of the sample. Source material: PBMCs or a T cell subset sorted from them (not recorded which). The source of these receptors is an adult woman who had mild COVID-19 (a few samples of this study predate the infection). The sample titles of this study are shuffled in the database, so cell type and time point are left out; the donor was told from shared clones.

The rearrangement uses TRBV6-5 and TRBJ2-1; 10 positions match TRBD1. The CDR3 loop spans 17 amino acids. Germline loops: CDR1 MNHEY, CDR2 SVGAGI. The junction had 10 bases not matched to a gene; V was cut back by 4 bases and J by 4 bases. The CDR3 bases are TGTGCCAGCAGTTCGGGGAAGACAGGGGGCTTATACAATGAGCAGTTCTTC. It codes for CASSSGKTGGLYNEQFF.

This clonotype was detected a few times. This chain uses TRBV4-3 with TRBJ1-1, with a weak D call TRBD1 (5 bases). The CDR3 contains 18 residues. Trimming left V 0 bases short and J 0 bases short, with 17 bases between. CDR1 is LGHNA and CDR2 is YSLEER in the germline V gene. CDR3 amino acids: CASSQDGVKRGMNTEAFF. The CDR3 region has the DNA TGCGCCAGCAGCCAAGACGGGGTGAAGCGGGGCATGAACACTGAAGCTTTCTTT.

This clonotype was seen a few times. DNA of the CDR3: TGCGCCAGCAGCCAAGCACGGGGTCAGCCCCAGCATTTT. Protein sequence: CASSQARGQPQHF. V and J are TRBV4-3 and TRBJ1-5; D is unresolved. Germline-derived CDR1 and CDR2 are LGHNA and YSLEER. CDR3 length: 13 amino acids. With 1 base removed from V and 6 bases from J, the gap between germline ends came to 7 bases.

This clonotype showed up just a few times. The chain recombines TRBV24-1 with TRBJ2-1; 9 bases fit TRBD1. Germline V gene data show CDR1 as KGHDR and CDR2 as SFDVKD. Germline trimming cut 3 bases from V and 6 bases from J; bases unmatched to any gene: 5. This CDR3 is built from 15 residues. The CDR3 DNA reads as TGTGCCACCAGTGATCCGGGACAGGGATCCAATGAGCAGTTCTTC. Its protein product is CATSDPGQGSNEQFF.

CDR3 DNA: TGTGCCAGCAGTTACTCCAGGGGGCGGAGGAACACTGAAGCTTTCTTT. It translates to CASSYSRGRRNTEAFF. The V call is TRBV6-5, the J call TRBJ1-1; 8 nucleotides match TRBD1. V shed 0 bases and J 1 base; nucleotides not matched to a gene: 4. This CDR3 is built from 16 residues. From germline, CDR1 is MNHEY and CDR2 SVGAGI.

The V call is TRBV7-2, the J call TRBJ2-1; TRBD2 matches 9 bases. This CDR3 is 16 amino acids long. Per the germline V gene, CDR1 is SGHTA and CDR2 is FQGNSA. The trim removed 1 base at V and 7 bases at J, leaving 8 bases unmatched. In DNA, the CDR3 is TGTGCCAGCAGCTTAGACATTAGCGGGAGCAGGAATGAGCAGTTCTTC. Its translation: CASSLDISGSRNEQFF.

The chain employs TRBV19 and TRBJ2-7, with D possibly being TRBD1 (6 bases). V gave up 3 bases and J gave up 7 bases, with 16 bases separating them. CDR1 LNHDA and CDR2 SQIVND come from the germline V gene (reference sequence). This CDR3 has 14 amino acids. The CDR3 nucleotides read TGTGCCAGTAGTATGCAGGCAGGGGTGGTAGAGCAGTACTTC. The encoded protein is CASSMQAGVVEQYF.

V gene TRBV20-1 combines with J gene TRBJ2-1; 10 bases are a match to TRBD2. CDR3 length: 15 residues. Trimming removed 2 bases from V and 5 bases from J; junction bases left unmatched: 6. CDR1 is DFQATT, CDR2 SNEGSKA, per germline (reference sequence). The CDR3 is CSARRTSGFHNEQFF. Here the CDR3 DNA reads TGCAGTGCTAGACGGACTAGCGGATTTCACAATGAGCAGTTCTTC.

The rearrangement links TRBV2 to TRBJ1-2; D unresolved. Germline V gene data show CDR1 as SNHLY and CDR2 as FYNNEI. V shed 3 bases and J shed 1 base, with 12 bases lying between them. CDR3 size: 15 residues. The CDR3 region is CASSEGRRDNYGYTF. For the CDR3, the DNA is TGTGCCAGCAGTGAGGGCCGGCGAGATAACTATGGCTACACCTTC.

The V call is TRBV5-1, the J call TRBJ2-7, with 9 bases aligning to TRBD2. Losses at the gene ends were 4 bases for V and 6 bases for J; bases not matched to a gene: 2. CDR1 is SGHRS, CDR2 YFSETQ, per germline. The CDR3 loop spans 12 amino acids. The CDR3 here is CASSRTSVEQYF. The CDR3 DNA follows: TGCGCCAGCAGCCGGACTAGCGTCGAGCAGTACTTC.

This chain links TRBV5-6 with TRBJ2-2; D is possibly TRBD2 (5 bases). Trimming pared 5 bases from V and 2 bases from J, leaving 19 bases between. In germline, CDR1 is SGHDT, CDR2 YYEEEE. This CDR3 comprises 17 residues. The CDR3 here is CASRLTDSPKNTGELFF. The CDR3 DNA reads TGTGCCAGCAGGCTGACGGACTCACCTAAAAACACCGGGGAGCTGTTTTTT.

The sample holds a few counts of this clonotype. The V gene is TRBV5-1, the J gene TRBJ1-2; D not certain. The CDR3 has 17 amino acids. The germline CDR1 and CDR2 sequences are SGHRS and YFSETQ. The V end was cut by 0 bases, the J end by 7 bases, with 22 bases between. The CDR3 region is CASSLAPVIDVNRGYTF. The CDR3 DNA reads TGCGCCAGCAGCTTGGCCCCCGTGATCGACGTTAACCGTGGCTACACCTTC.

This clonotype has only a few counts. This sequence joins TRBV9 and TRBJ2-1; TRBD2 is a possible D gene (5 bases). V was cut by 3 bases and J by 9 bases, with 19 bases left in between. The CDR3 contains 15 residues. Per germline, CDR1 SGDLS and CDR2 YYNGEE. CDR3 sequence reads: CASSAGTGVLSEQFF. In DNA, the CDR3 is TGTGCCAGCAGCGCGGGAACCGGGGTTCTCAGTGAGCAGTTCTTC.

The chain uses TRBV12-3 or TRBV12-4 and TRBJ1-1; tentatively, D is TRBD1 (5 bases). V lost 7 bases, J lost 7 bases, and 13 bases lay in between. There are 12 residues in the CDR3. The CDR3 loop reads CASKVRGNEAFF. The CDR3 DNA follows: TGTGCCAGCAAAGTCCGGGGCAATGAAGCTTTCTTT.

This chain connects TRBV6-1 to TRBJ1-1; D perhaps matches TRBD1 (6 bases). This CDR3 contains 14 residues. In germline, CDR1 is MNHNS, CDR2 SASEGT. Trimming removed 6 bases at V and 3 bases at J, with 14 bases between. In DNA, the CDR3 is TGTGCCAGCAGGGAGGACAGATCCTACACTGAAGCTTTCTTT. It yields the protein CASREDRSYTEAFF.

This clonotype was recorded a few times. CDR3 in DNA: TGTGCCTGGAGGTTGACAGGGATCTACGAGCAGTACTTC. It encodes CAWRLTGIYEQYF. This chain uses TRBV30 with TRBJ2-7; 7 bases fit TRBD1. The CDR3 loop spans 13 amino acids. Germline V gene sequence: CDR1 GTSNPN, CDR2 SVGIG (reference sequence). Trimming at V came to 3 bases and at J to 3 bases, leaving 5 bases not matched to a gene.

The CDR3 nucleotides read TGTGCCACCAGTGATTTGTATGCGAACACTGAAGCTTTCTTT. Residues: CATSDLYANTEAFF. This chain connects TRBV24-1 to TRBJ1-1; D not resolved. The CDR3 consists of 14 residues. Germline V gene sequence: CDR1 KGHDR, CDR2 SFDVKD. The V gene lost 0 bases and the J gene lost 1 base, with 5 bases spanning the gap.

This clonotype was detected a few times. V usage is TRBV2 and J usage is TRBJ2-4, with 12 bases lining up with TRBD2. Germline-derived CDR1 and CDR2 are SNHLY and FYNNEI. The CDR3 has 18 amino acids. J gave up 2 bases and V 1 base, and 6 bases lay outside the gene matches. The CDR3 here is CASSEENGLAGTKNIQYF. Written as DNA, the CDR3 is TGTGCCAGCAGTGAAGAAAATGGACTAGCGGGGACCAAAAACATTCAGTACTTC.

The chain has TRBV12-5 and TRBJ2-2, with 8 bases lining up with TRBD2. V lost 7 bases and J lost 0; bases outside the gene matches: 4. The germline V gene has CDR1 LGHNT and CDR2 FRNRAP. The CDR3 loop spans 15 amino acids. In DNA form, the CDR3 reads TGTGCTAGTGCCCGGGGGGGAGCGAACACCGGGGAGCTGTTTTTT. The encoded protein is CASARGGANTGELFF.

This chain uses TRBV5-4 with TRBJ1-5; TRBD1 matches 7 bases. Losses at the gene ends were 4 bases for V and 4 bases for J; bases not matched to a gene: 5. The germline V gene encodes CDR1 SGHNT and CDR2 YYREEE (reference sequence). This CDR3 spans 14 amino acids. The CDR3 sequence: CASSAGTENQPQHF. In DNA, the CDR3 is TGTGCCAGCAGCGCAGGGACAGAGAATCAGCCCCAGCATTTT. The full variable domain, completed using reference TRBV5-4 and TRBJ1-5, is ETGVTQSPTHLIKTRGQQVTLRCSSQSGHNTVSWYQQALGQGPQFIFQYYREEENGRGNFPPRFSGLQFPNYSSELNVNALELDDSALYLCASSAGTENQPQHFGDGTRLSIL.

The table lists this clonotype with many counts. This chain connects TRBV7-2 to TRBJ1-1, with 7 bases fitting TRBD1. Unmatched junction bases numbered 1, after V lost 3 bases and J lost 0 bases. Germline V gene lookup returns CDR1 SGHTA and CDR2 FQGNSA. This CDR3 is built from 14 residues. For the CDR3, the DNA is TGTGCCAGCAGCTTGGACAGGCTGAACACTGAAGCTTTCTTT. Translating gives CASSLDRLNTEAFF.

In its sample, this clonotype was seen a few times. V and J are TRBV4-1 and TRBJ1-2; D unresolved. The V end lost 1 base, the J end lost 8 bases, and 8 bases lay between the germline ends. From germline, CDR1 is MGHRA and CDR2 YSYEKL. The CDR3 loop spans 12 amino acids. CDR3 DNA sequence: TGCGCCAGCAGCCAAGCAAAGTTGGGCTACACCTTC. Its translation: CASSQAKLGYTF.

Only a few counts were recorded for this clonotype. J is TRBJ2-1 and V is TRBV15; TRBD2 agrees at 12 bases. This CDR3 is 22 amino acids long. The J segment lost 5 bases and the V segment lost 2 bases, leaving 22 bases of the junction unmatched. Germline lookup yields CDR1 LNHNV and CDR2 YYDKDF (reference sequence). CDR3 loop: CATSRPQDFLAGGRLVHNEQFF. Here the CDR3 DNA reads TGTGCCACCAGCAGACCCCAGGATTTTCTAGCGGGGGGGCGCTTAGTCCACAATGAGCAGTTCTTC.

The chain links TRBV7-8 to TRBJ1-3; 10 nucleotides align to TRBD1. V lost 4 bases, J lost 0 bases, and 3 bases stayed unmatched. Germline V lookup: CDR1 SGHVS, CDR2 FQNEAQ. The CDR3 has 16 residues. This chain's CDR3 is CASSSGQGSSGNTIYF. The CDR3 DNA sequence: TGTGCCAGCAGCTCGGGACAGGGGTCCTCTGGAAACACCATATATTTT. Looking up the rest from reference TRBV7-8 and TRBJ1-3 gives the full variable domain: GAGVSQSPRYKVAKRGQDVALRCDPISGHVSLFWYQQALGQGPEFLTYFQNEAQLDKSGLPSDRFFAERPEGSVSTLKIQRTQQEDSAVYLCASSSGQGSSGNTIYFGEGSWLTVV.

The chain combines TRBV6-2 or TRBV6-3 with TRBJ1-2, with D maybe TRBD1 (6 bases). Trimming left V 5 bases short and J 4 bases short, with 14 bases between. Germline lookup yields CDR1 MNHEY and CDR2 SVGEGT. The CDR3 totals 14 residues. CDR3 bases: TGTGCCAGCAGTCCCACAGGGAAAACCTATGGCTACACCTTC. It is translated as CASSPTGKTYGYTF.

Ten or more counts support this clonotype. The V gene is TRBV27, the J gene TRBJ2-6; D call uncertain. This CDR3 has 13 amino acids. V lost 3 bases, J lost 3 bases, and 3 bases lay in between. Germline V gene data show CDR1 as MNHEY and CDR2 as SMNVEV (reference sequence). The CDR3 here is CASSFGGANVLTF. The DNA for the CDR3 is TGTGCCAGCAGTTTTGGTGGGGCCAACGTCCTGACTTTC.

CDR3 in DNA: TGTGCCAGCAGTGATGTCCCTCGGGGGGTGAGACCCTACGAGCAGTACTTC. This encodes CASSDVPRGVRPYEQYF. The chain joins TRBV6-1 to TRBJ2-7, with 7 bases fitting TRBD2. There are 17 residues in the CDR3. V lost 3 bases and J lost 2; bases outside the gene matches: 13. The germline CDR1 and CDR2 sequences are MNHNS and SASEGT.

This clonotype was seen a handful of times. The rearrangement joins TRBV19 to TRBJ2-7, with D maybe TRBD1 (6 bases). V was cut by 6 bases and J by 3 bases, with 15 bases left in between. Germline lookup yields CDR1 LNHDA and CDR2 SQIVND (reference sequence). This CDR3 contains 14 residues. The CDR3 bases are TGTGCCAGTAGGTCACAGGGAGCTTTCTACGAGCAGTACTTC. Protein: CASRSQGAFYEQYF.

This chain uses TRBV11-2 with TRBJ2-1, with 11 bases matching TRBD2. Per the germline V gene, CDR1 is SGHAT and CDR2 is FQNNGV. With 5 bases clipped from V and 7 bases from J, the junction kept 10 bases outside the gene matches. The CDR3 is 16 amino acids. The CDR3 region has the DNA TGTGCCAGCAGCCTCGGGACTAGCGGTGGCTGGAATGAGCAGTTCTTC. Its protein is CASSLGTSGGWNEQFF.

There are a few counts of this clonotype. The germline gene is not matched at one end of the junction; a read error may be the cause. The chain couples TRBV6-1 to TRBJ2-5; tentatively, D is TRBD1 (6 bases). The CDR3 loop spans 13 amino acids. Germline CDR1 MNHNS, CDR2 SASEGT. CDR3 amino acids: CASREGQLETQYF. The DNA of the CDR3 is TGTGCCAGCAGGGAAGGACAGCTCGAGACCCAGTACTTC.

This clonotype was recorded a few times. The chain employs TRBV12-3 or TRBV12-4 and TRBJ2-7, with D possibly being TRBD1 or TRBD2 (5 bases each). Trimming stripped 5 bases from V and 1 base from J, with 12 bases between. CDR3 size: 14 residues. CDR3 DNA sequence: TGTGCCAGCAGTCGGGGCCCGGGGTCCTACGAGCAGTACTTC. Its translation is CASSRGPGSYEQYF.

This clonotype was seen ten or more times. V gene TRBV7-6 combines with J gene TRBJ2-1, with 12 bases lining up with TRBD2. The CDR3 totals 15 residues. Germline values: CDR1 SGHVS, CDR2 FNYEAQ. V gave up 6 bases and J gave up 7 bases; unmatched junction bases: 7. The chain's CDR3 is CASRVTSGRGNEQFF. The CDR3, as DNA: TGTGCCAGCAGGGTGACTAGCGGGAGAGGGAATGAGCAGTTCTTC.